This TCR beta chain was observed in a study of T-cell memory formation after mild COVID-19. Whole-study results and caveats: Second-wave clones with a day 37 peak had unconfirmed SARS-CoV-2 specificity.

With regard to this clonotype: The antigen is undetermined.

Each CDR3 protein is one row after TCRdb ran MiXCR on the 5' RACE reads. The repertoire holds 300,000 to 400,000 distinct CDR3 sequences, with 28% as singletons. Input material: PBMCs or a T cell subset sorted from them (not recorded which). This TCR was recovered from an adult woman who had mild COVID-19 (a few samples of this study predate the infection). Cell type and time point are not known.

CDR3: CASSLQGSGSQGETQYF. Written as DNA, the CDR3 is TGCGCCAGCAGCTTGCAGGGTAGCGGGAGCCAGGGGGAGACCCAGTACTTC. The genes are TRBV5-1 and TRBJ2-5, with 9 bases that match TRBD2. V gave up 1 base and J gave up 5 bases; unmatched junction bases: 12. The CDR3 has 17 residues. Looked up from germline, CDR1 is SGHRS and CDR2 is YFSETQ.